Presented here are 17 T cell receptor beta chains from one specimen sequenced in a study of blood T cell repertoires in COVID-19. Sequencing was performed with immunoSEQ multiplex PCR; in TCRdb, only in-frame clones are kept and a portion is missing. The table lists about 200,000 clones, 80% of them singletons. The specimen sequenced was peripheral blood. The receptors stem from a woman in her 70s with acute or convalescent COVID-19.

The chain carries TRBV6-5 and TRBJ2-7, with TRBD2 identical over 10 bases. CDR3 length: 14 residues. J gave up 5 bases and V 7 bases, and 8 bases lay outside the gene matches. Germline assignment: CDR1 MNHEY and CDR2 SVGAGI. CDR3 DNA sequence: TGTGCCAGCATTCAGTCTAGCGGGAGCGACGAGCAGTACTTC. Translated, it gives CASIQSSGSDEQYF.

The V call is TRBV3-1 (or the pseudogene TRBV3-2), the J call TRBJ1-3, with D possibly TRBD1 on 5 matching bases. The CDR3 is made up of 14 amino acids. V was clipped by 5 bases and J by 2 bases, with 10 bases between them. Germline V CDR1 and CDR2: LGHDT, YNNKEL (reference sequence). DNA for the CDR3: TGTGCCAGCAGCACACAGGTAGCTGGAAACACCATATATTTT. Protein product: CASSTQVAGNTIYF.

This clone was seen only a few times. The chain couples TRBV18 to TRBJ2-2; D is perhaps TRBD1 (6 bases). Germline CDR1 and CDR2: KGHSH and LQKENI. This CDR3 comprises 15 residues. The germline V and J ends were trimmed by 6 bases and 0 bases, with 11 bases remaining between them. The chain's CDR3 is CASSPGQTNTGELFF. CDR3 nucleotide sequence: TGTGCCAGCTCCCCGGGACAAACGAACACCGGGGAGCTGTTTTTT.

The chain is built from TRBV2 and TRBJ2-3; 10 bases agree with TRBD2. This CDR3 spans 16 amino acids. Germline CDR1 is SNHLY and CDR2 is FYNNEI. J lost 5 bases, V lost 1 base, and 6 bases had no gene match. CDR3 amino acids: CASSEGSGRAGDTQYF. DNA of the CDR3: TGTGCCAGCAGTGAAGGGAGCGGGAGGGCGGGAGATACGCAGTATTTT. The full variable domain, rest sourced from reference TRBV2 and TRBJ2-3, is EPEVTQTPSHQVTQMGQEVILRCVPISNHLYFYWYRQILGQKVEFLVSFYNNEISEKSEIFDDQFSVERPDGSNFTLKIRSTKLEDSAMYFCASSEGSGRAGDTQYFGPGTRLTVL.

This chain uses TRBV27 with TRBJ2-1; the match to TRBD2 covers 9 bases. The germline V gene encodes CDR1 MNHEY and CDR2 SMNVEV (reference sequence). V shed 3 bases, J shed 3 bases, and the junction held 3 bases outside the gene matches. This CDR3 is 15 amino acids long. The CDR3 sequence is CASSLIAGVYNEQFF. The CDR3 DNA sequence: TGTGCCAGCAGTTTGATAGCGGGAGTCTACAATGAGCAGTTCTTC.

This clone showed up just once. The chain recombines TRBV19 with TRBJ2-7, with TRBD1 matching over 8 bases. Germline V gene data show CDR1 as LNHDA and CDR2 as SQIVND (reference sequence). The CDR3 extends over 14 amino acids. The junction had 6 bases not matched to a gene; V was cut back by 6 bases and J by 2 bases. The CDR3 region is CASSYRGAAYEQYF. Written as DNA, the CDR3 is TGTGCCAGTAGCTACAGGGGGGCGGCCTACGAGCAGTACTTC.

This sequence joins TRBV12-3 or TRBV12-4 and TRBJ1-2; D uncertain. This CDR3 spans 12 amino acids. The V and J ends lost 3 bases and 7 bases respectively, with 9 bases between them. The CDR3 nucleotides are TGTGCCAGCAGTTTGCGGGCTGGTGGCTACACCTTC. It yields the protein CASSLRAGGYTF.

This clone has a single count. The chain has TRBV4-2 and TRBJ2-7; 8 bases align to TRBD2. The CDR3 is 15 residues long. The J segment lost 7 bases and the V segment lost 3 bases, leaving 11 bases of the junction unmatched. The germline gives CDR1 LGHNA, CDR2 YNFKEQ. CDR3 sequence reads: CASSQGLDLWKEQYF. CDR3 DNA sequence: TGTGCCAGCAGCCAGGGACTAGACCTCTGGAAGGAGCAGTACTTC.

The CDR3 bases are TGTGCCAGCAGCCGGACAGCCTACACAGATAATTCACCCCTCCACTTT. Residues: CASSRTAYTDNSPLHF. The V gene is TRBV7-6, the J gene TRBJ1-6; D might be TRBD1 (6 bases). V was shortened by 5 bases and J by 5 bases, with 16 bases between the two germline ends. The germline CDR1 and CDR2 sequences are SGHVS and FNYEAQ. This CDR3 region has 16 residues.

The chain recombines TRBV2 with TRBJ1-2; TRBD1 matches 8 bases. Germline CDR1 is SNHLY and CDR2 is FYNNEI. The V segment lost 3 bases and the J segment 3 bases; nucleotides outside the gene matches: 6. CDR3 length equals 15 residues. DNA for the CDR3: TGTGCCAGCAGTGAGGGGGACAGGACCTACTATGGCTACACCTTC. Translated: CASSEGDRTYYGYTF.

The chain carries TRBV30 and TRBJ1-5, with unresolved D. V lost 2 bases, J lost 0 bases, and 11 bases lay in between. Germline CDR1 and CDR2: GTSNPN and SVGIG (reference sequence). The CDR3 totals 15 residues. This chain's CDR3 is CAWSSGDYSNQPQHF. CDR3 bases: TGTGCCTGGAGTTCCGGGGATTATAGCAATCAGCCCCAGCATTTT.

This clone is a singleton in its sample. This chain connects TRBV27 to TRBJ2-1; the match to TRBD2 covers 8 bases. CDR1 MNHEY and CDR2 SMNVEV come from the germline V gene (reference sequence). This CDR3 comprises 14 residues. Unmatched junction bases numbered 11, after V lost 11 bases and J lost 5 bases. CDR3 in DNA: TGTGCCGTTACCCGGGGGGGGGCAAACAATGAGCAGTTCTTC. Its protein is CAVTRGGANNEQFF.

V gene TRBV6-1 combines with J gene TRBJ1-2, with 12 bases matching TRBD1. With 3 bases clipped from V and 5 bases from J, the junction kept 4 bases outside the gene matches. This CDR3 has 15 residues. CDR1 and CDR2 (germline): MNHNS, SASEGT. The DNA for the CDR3 is TGTGCCAGCAGTGATGGGACAGGGGGCTCGTATGGCTACACCTTC. Its translation is CASSDGTGGSYGYTF.

The rearrangement uses TRBV18 and TRBJ1-1, with TRBD1 identical over 9 bases. The CDR3 loop spans 12 amino acids. The V gene's germline CDR1 is KGHSH and CDR2 LQKENI. With V trimmed by 6 bases and J by 10 bases, 6 bases remained unmatched. CDR3 bases: TGTGCCAGCTCTGAGAGACAGGGGGGAGCTTTCTTT. Translating it yields CASSERQGGAFF.

The genes are TRBV5-5 and TRBJ2-5, with unresolved D. Germline V CDR1 and CDR2: SGHKS, YYEKEE (reference sequence). Trimming stripped 2 bases from V and 5 bases from J, with 22 bases between. This CDR3 spans 17 amino acids. The CDR3 nucleotides are TGTGCCAGCAGCTTCAGCGCCCGCGCCAACTTGGCGGAGACCCAGTACTTC. The encoded protein is CASSFSARANLAETQYF.

This chain connects TRBV28 to TRBJ1-5, with D possibly matching TRBD1 (6 bases). The germline V gene has CDR1 MDHEN and CDR2 SYDVKM. The CDR3 length is 18 residues. Trimming took 4 bases from V and 0 from J, leaving 19 bases between them. DNA for the CDR3: TGTGCCAGCAGTTCACAGGACCCGACAGGTTATAGCAATCAGCCCCAGCATTTT. This gives the protein CASSSQDPTGYSNQPQHF.

The CDR3 DNA follows: TGTGCCAGCAGTCGACAGGGTTACGAGCAGTACTTC. It is translated as CASSRQGYEQYF. V usage is TRBV12-3 or TRBV12-4 and J usage is TRBJ2-7; 7 nucleotides align to TRBD1. Unmatched junction bases numbered 2, after V lost 5 bases and J lost 4 bases. The CDR3 has 12 amino acids.